This T cell receptor beta chain stems from a study of T cell repertoires in cytomegalovirus infection. This clonotype was detected a few times. Antigen: not known. Using its own MiXCR run on the reads, TCRdb lists one record per CDR3 protein. This table has some 900,000 distinct CDR3 sequences, about 31% appearing once. The ends lost 8 bases at V and 2 bases at J; junction bases unmatched: 3. Germline loops: CDR1 MNHEY, CDR2 SVGEGT. This CDR3 has 14 residues. The chain employs TRBV6-2 or TRBV6-3 and TRBJ2-1; 10 bases are shared with TRBD2. This TCR was recovered from a human donor in good health (CMV status not recorded). Some clones in this sample may be carry-over from other donors' samples. The input for sequencing was cultured CD8+ T cells from PBMCs, taken from culture after CMV antigen stimulation. The DNA for the CDR3 is TGTGCCAGCGTAGCGGGGGGACCCTACAATGAGCAGTTCTTC. Its translation: CASVAGGPYNEQFF.